This record concerns one TCR beta chain sequence. This CDR3 region has 16 residues. CDR1 SGHVS and CDR2 FQNEAQ come from the germline V gene. Germline trimming cut 5 bases from V and 5 bases from J; bases unmatched to any gene: 12. Using immunoSEQ multiplex PCR, the repertoire was profiled, and TCRdb retains in-frame clones only, with some absent. The table lists about 2.5 million clones, 85% to 95% of them singletons. The sample is drawn from a study of shared clonotypes between healthy human individuals. The rearrangement links TRBV7-8 to TRBJ2-1, with 7 positions matching TRBD2. The TCR comes from a man between 18 and 29 years old in good health. Some clones in this sample may be carry-over from other donors' samples. The sequenced sample consisted of naive CD4+ T cells from PBMCs. The subset is: CD45RA+ positively selected. CDR3 sequence: CASSLRIGGSHNEQFF. The DNA for the CDR3 is TGTGCCAGCAGCCTACGAATTGGCGGGAGCCACAATGAGCAGTTCTTC.